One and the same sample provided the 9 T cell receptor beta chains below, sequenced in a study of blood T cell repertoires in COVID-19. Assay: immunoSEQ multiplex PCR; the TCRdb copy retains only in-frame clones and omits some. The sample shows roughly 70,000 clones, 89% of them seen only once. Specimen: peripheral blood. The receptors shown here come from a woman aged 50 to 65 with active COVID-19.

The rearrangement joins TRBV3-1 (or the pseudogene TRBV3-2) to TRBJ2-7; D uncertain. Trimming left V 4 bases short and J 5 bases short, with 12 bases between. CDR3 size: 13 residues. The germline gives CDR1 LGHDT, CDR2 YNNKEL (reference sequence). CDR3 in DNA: TGTGCCAGCAGCCCCCCGGCTAGACACGAGCAGTACTTC. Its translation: CASSPPARHEQYF.

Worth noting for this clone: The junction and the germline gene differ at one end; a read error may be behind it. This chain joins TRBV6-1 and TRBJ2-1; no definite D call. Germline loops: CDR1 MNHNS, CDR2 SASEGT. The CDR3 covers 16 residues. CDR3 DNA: TGTGCCAGCAGGGAAGAAATGGCGGTATCCTACAATGAGCAGTTCTTC. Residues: CASREEMAVSYNEQFF.

CDR3 bases: TGTGCCAGCAGCTCAGCAAGGAGGACGCAGTATTTT. This sequence encodes CASSSARRTQYF. The chain joins TRBV11-2 to TRBJ2-3; possibly TRBD2 for D (5 bases). This CDR3 comprises 12 residues. Germline V gene lookup returns CDR1 SGHAT and CDR2 FQNNGV. V was trimmed by 4 bases and J by 9 bases, leaving 11 bases between them.

The CDR3 region is CASSLASGTGNEQFF. The CDR3 DNA reads TGTGCCAGCAGCTTAGCTTCGGGAACGGGCAATGAGCAGTTCTTC. V and J are TRBV7-9 and TRBJ2-1, with D perhaps TRBD2 (5 bases). Trimming cost V 0 bases and J 6 bases, with 12 bases left between them. CDR1 is SEHNR, CDR2 FQNEAQ, per germline (reference sequence). There are 15 residues in the CDR3. The whole variable domain, remainder taken from reference TRBV7-9 and TRBJ2-1, is DTGVSQNPRHKITKRGQNVTFRCDPISEHNRLYWYRQTLGQGPEFLTYFQNEAQLEKSRLLSDRFSAERPKGSFSTLEIQRTEQGDSAMYLCASSLASGTGNEQFFGPGTRLTVL.

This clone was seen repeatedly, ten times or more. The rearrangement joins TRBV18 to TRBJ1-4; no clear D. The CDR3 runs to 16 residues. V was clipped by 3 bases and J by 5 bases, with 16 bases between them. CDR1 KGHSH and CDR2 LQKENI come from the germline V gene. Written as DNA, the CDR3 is TGTGCCAGCTCACCTAGCCCCGTAACACGGAATGAAAAACTGTTTTTT. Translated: CASSPSPVTRNEKLFF.

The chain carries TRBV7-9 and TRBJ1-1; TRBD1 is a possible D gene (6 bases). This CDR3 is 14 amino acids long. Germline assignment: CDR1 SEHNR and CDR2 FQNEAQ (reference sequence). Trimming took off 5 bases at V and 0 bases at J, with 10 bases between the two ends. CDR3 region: CASSHREMNTEAFF. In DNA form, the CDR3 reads TGTGCCAGCAGCCACAGGGAGATGAACACTGAAGCTTTCTTT.

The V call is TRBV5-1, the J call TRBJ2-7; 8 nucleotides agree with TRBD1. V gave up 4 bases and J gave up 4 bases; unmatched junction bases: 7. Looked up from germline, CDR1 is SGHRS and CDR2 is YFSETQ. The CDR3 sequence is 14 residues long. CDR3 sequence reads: CASSGGTGPYEQYF. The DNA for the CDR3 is TGCGCCAGCAGCGGCGGGACAGGTCCTTACGAGCAGTACTTC. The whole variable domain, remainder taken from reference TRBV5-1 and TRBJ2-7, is KAGVTQTPRYLIKTRGQQVTLSCSPISGHRSVSWYQQTPGQGLQFLFEYFSETQRNKGNFPGRFSGRQFSNSRSEMNVSTLELGDSALYLCASSGGTGPYEQYFGPGTRLTVT.

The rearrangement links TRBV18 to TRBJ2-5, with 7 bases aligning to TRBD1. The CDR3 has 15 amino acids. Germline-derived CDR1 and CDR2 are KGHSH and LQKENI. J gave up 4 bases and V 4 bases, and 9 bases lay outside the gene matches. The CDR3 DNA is TGTGCCAGCTCACAGAGACAGGGTCTGGGAGAGACCCAGTACTTC. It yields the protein CASSQRQGLGETQYF.

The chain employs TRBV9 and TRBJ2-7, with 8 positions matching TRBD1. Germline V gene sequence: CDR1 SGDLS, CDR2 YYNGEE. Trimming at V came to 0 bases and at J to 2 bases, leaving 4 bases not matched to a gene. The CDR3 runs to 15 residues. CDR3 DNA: TGTGCCAGCAGCGTAGGGACAGGGCCCACCTACGAGCAGTACTTC. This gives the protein CASSVGTGPTYEQYF.